The 17 T cell receptor beta chains listed next were all sequenced from one sample in a study of blood T cell repertoires in COVID-19. This table comes from immunoSEQ multiplex PCR, and its TCRdb copy is limited to in-frame clones, with some not included. Here the sample spans 150,000 to 190,000 clones, around 84% being singletons. The sample was PBMCs or T cells enriched from blood (not recorded which). The receptors derive from a man in his fifties or sixties who had recovered from COVID-19.

The V call is TRBV19, the J call TRBJ2-7, with D possibly TRBD1 on 7 matching bases. The CDR3 is 15 amino acids. The ends were cut back, 1 base at V and 2 bases at J, with 12 bases in the middle. CDR1 is LNHDA, CDR2 SQIVND, per germline (reference sequence). The CDR3 sequence: CASSIGRGTAYEQYF. The DNA of the CDR3 is TGTGCCAGTAGTATAGGGCGCGGGACAGCCTACGAGCAGTACTTC.

The chain joins TRBV5-5 to TRBJ1-1; 8 bases align to TRBD1. Germline V gene sequence: CDR1 SGHKS, CDR2 YYEKEE (reference sequence). The CDR3 loop spans 13 amino acids. Trimming removed 2 bases from V and 4 bases from J; junction bases left unmatched: 1. In nucleotides, the CDR3 is TGTGCCAGCAGCTTTCAGGGGGCCACTGAAGCTTTCTTT. Amino acids: CASSFQGATEAFF.

The chain uses TRBV5-1 and TRBJ2-1; TRBD2 agrees at 8 bases. Germline V gene sequence: CDR1 SGHRS, CDR2 YFSETQ. This CDR3 contains 16 residues. V dropped 7 bases and J dropped 8; count of bases not matched to a gene: 17. The CDR3 DNA follows: TGCGCCAGCGGCCGGGGAGGACTAGCTGACGCCTATGAGCAGTTCTTC. Residues: CASGRGGLADAYEQFF.

This clone was counted between two and nine times. The J gene is TRBJ1-1, the V gene TRBV7-2; no clear D gene. The length of the CDR3 is 14 residues. CDR1 SGHTA and CDR2 FQGNSA come from the germline V gene. The ends were cut back, 4 bases at V and 0 bases at J, with 9 bases in the middle. The CDR3 DNA sequence: TGTGCCAGCAGCTCAAGCGGAATGAACACTGAAGCTTTCTTT. Translating it yields CASSSSGMNTEAFF.

CDR3 sequence reads: CASSIGGRGATNEKLFF. The CDR3 coding sequence is TGTGCCAGTAGTATAGGAGGCAGGGGCGCAACTAATGAAAAACTGTTTTTT. The chain uses TRBV19 and TRBJ1-4; a possible D gene is TRBD1 (6 bases). This CDR3 region has 17 residues. CDR1 is LNHDA and CDR2 is SQIVND in the germline V gene (reference sequence). V dropped 1 base and J dropped 0 bases, with 12 bases sitting between them.

The gene calls are TRBV9 and TRBJ1-2; D is perhaps TRBD1 (6 bases). Germline V gives CDR1 SGDLS, CDR2 YYNGEE. Trimming shortened V by 3 bases and J by 5 bases, and 17 bases separated the two germline ends. This CDR3 region has 15 residues. The chain's CDR3 is CASSANIRGAYGYTF. CDR3 nucleotides: TGTGCCAGCAGCGCTAATATCAGGGGCGCGTATGGCTACACCTTC.

This chain connects TRBV5-4 to TRBJ1-1; weak D call: TRBD1 (6 bases). V dropped 4 bases and J dropped 7 bases, with 14 bases sitting between them. Germline V gives CDR1 SGHNT, CDR2 YYREEE (reference sequence). The CDR3 sequence is 13 residues long. The CDR3 nucleotides are TGTGCCAGCAGCCCCATTGGGGGCAATGAAGCTTTCTTT. Translated: CASSPIGGNEAFF.

The J gene is TRBJ2-5, the V gene TRBV2, with TRBD2 as a possible D gene (7 bases). The CDR3 has 17 residues. Trimming removed 7 bases from V and 0 bases from J, with 21 bases in between. The V gene's germline CDR1 is SNHLY and CDR2 FYNNEI. The CDR3 coding sequence is TGTGCCAGCATAGGGTATACCGGGGGGCAGTACCAAGAGACCCAGTACTTC. Translated, it gives CASIGYTGGQYQETQYF.

The rearrangement links TRBV7-9 to TRBJ1-1; D may be TRBD1 (6 bases). Germline V lookup: CDR1 SEHNR, CDR2 FQNEAQ (reference sequence). The CDR3 consists of 17 residues. V was cut by 5 bases and J by 1 base, with 20 bases left in between. CDR3 amino acids: CASSPTSGTQKNTEAFF. The CDR3 DNA is TGTGCCAGCAGCCCAACCTCCGGGACACAGAAGAACACTGAAGCTTTCTTT.

This chain links TRBV5-4 with TRBJ1-2; D is perhaps TRBD1 (5 bases). V was pared by 1 base and J by 5 bases, with 18 bases between. Germline lookup yields CDR1 SGHNT and CDR2 YYREEE (reference sequence). CDR3 length: 16 residues. This chain's CDR3 is CASSLLGAGRRYGYTF. The CDR3 coding sequence is TGTGCCAGCAGCTTGTTGGGCGCAGGGCGAAGATATGGCTACACCTTC. The complete variable domain, with remaining parts taken from reference TRBV5-4 and TRBJ1-2, reads ETGVTQSPTHLIKTRGQQVTLRCSSQSGHNTVSWYQQALGQGPQFIFQYYREEENGRGNFPPRFSGLQFPNYSSELNVNALELDDSALYLCASSLLGAGRRYGYTFGSGTRLTVV.

This chain links TRBV12-3 or TRBV12-4 with TRBJ2-7, with 9 positions matching TRBD2. CDR3 length equals 13 residues. V shed 6 bases and J 4 bases; nucleotides not matched to a gene: 4. CDR3 in amino acids: CASRKRGAYEQYF. CDR3 DNA sequence: TGTGCCAGCAGGAAGCGGGGGGCTTACGAGCAGTACTTC.

This clone was recorded only once. The chain joins TRBV7-9 to TRBJ1-1; 7 positions match TRBD1. The CDR3 runs to 12 residues. Losses at the gene ends were 1 base for V and 12 bases for J; bases not matched to a gene: 5. Germline V lookup: CDR1 SEHNR, CDR2 FQNEAQ (reference sequence). CDR3 coding DNA: TGTGCCAGCAGCTTAGAACAGGGGCGAACTTTCTTT. Amino acids: CASSLEQGRTFF.

This clone was picked up many times. CDR3 DNA: TGTGCCAGCAGCTCCGGTCCGTCGGCCGGGGAGCTGTTTTTT. Protein sequence: CASSSGPSAGELFF. The V call is TRBV7-3, the J call TRBJ2-2; D is undetermined. CDR3 length equals 14 residues. V lost 4 bases to trimming and J lost 6 bases, with 12 bases between them. Looked up from germline, CDR1 is SGHTA and CDR2 is FQGTGA.

The rearrangement uses TRBV18 and TRBJ1-1, with a weak D call TRBD1 (5 bases). This CDR3 has 16 amino acids. Trimming stripped 5 bases from V and 4 bases from J, with 20 bases between. Germline loops: CDR1 KGHSH, CDR2 LQKENI. The CDR3, as DNA: TGTGCCAGCTCATTATCCGGGACTAATGTAGGCACTGAAGCTTTCTTT. This encodes CASSLSGTNVGTEAFF.

This chain's CDR3 is CASSDGTGDTDTQYF. The CDR3 nucleotides are TGTGCCAGCAGTGACGGAACAGGAGACACAGATACGCAGTATTTT. This chain joins TRBV6-4 and TRBJ2-3, with a weak D call TRBD1 (5 bases). The CDR3 is 15 residues long. Deletions cut 2 bases from V and 2 bases from J, with 11 bases between. Germline V gene lookup returns CDR1 MRHNA and CDR2 SNTAGT.

The chain employs TRBV4-1 and TRBJ1-2; D is possibly TRBD1 (6 bases). CDR1 MGHRA and CDR2 YSYEKL come from the germline V gene. The CDR3 has 16 residues. Trimming removed 2 bases at V and 5 bases at J, with 18 bases between. CDR3 bases: TGCGCCAGCAGCCAAACAGACCCCACAGGGAGTTATGGCTACACCTTC. This translates into CASSQTDPTGSYGYTF.

The V and J genes are TRBV6-5 and TRBJ1-1; D not resolved. The CDR3 runs 13 residues. CDR1 and CDR2 from the germline V gene are MNHEY and SVGAGI. Trimming removed 7 bases at V and 0 bases at J, with 9 bases between. The CDR3 loop reads CASNPQLNTEAFF. In nucleotides, the CDR3 is TGTGCCAGCAATCCACAGCTGAACACTGAAGCTTTCTTT.